This T cell receptor beta chain was observed in a study of response to subunit inactivated influenza vaccine. Details on this clonotype: What it recognizes is unknown.

TCRdb ran MiXCR on the RT-PCR reads and lists one entry per CDR3 protein. This table has hundreds of thousands of distinct CDR3 sequences, less than 10% appearing once. The CDR3 contains 15 residues. The germline gives CDR1 MNHEY, CDR2 SVGAGI. Deletions cut 4 bases from V and 6 bases from J, with 16 bases between. Regarding the study as a whole: The study's authors posited that every seasonal influenza vaccination enlists few new T cells.

The sequence was collected from a man aged 45 to 75 who received an inactivated influenza vaccine. This chain connects TRBV6-5 to TRBJ1-5; tentative D call: TRBD1 (6 bases). The input for sequencing was PBMCs from blood, taken about 23 months after vaccination. The CDR3 loop is CASSFSGGAGQPQHF. The CDR3 nucleotides read TGTGCCAGCAGTTTCTCCGGGGGCGCGGGTCAGCCCCAGCATTTT.